This TCR beta chain was recovered during a study of graft-versus-host responses after intestinal transplantation. Study-level background: All recipients were transplanted with multivisceral, liver-intestinal, or isolated intestinal grafts. Recipients were all induced with anti-thymocyte globulin, then given tacrolimus and steroids for about three years.

TCRdb's copy holds only in-frame clones and misses some; the assay was immunoSEQ multiplex PCR. The data hold 35,000 to 45,000 clones, with 94% observed a single time. Overall study results and limits: Where graft-donor T cell macrochimerism was present, patients had high graft-versus-host to host-versus-graft clonal ratios in allografts.

Comments on this clone: What it binds is unknown.

CDR3 length: 15 residues. Per the germline V gene, CDR1 is LNHDA and CDR2 is SQIVND (reference sequence). Trimming took off 6 bases at V and 4 bases at J, with 18 bases between the two ends. The source of this sequence is a human donor who was the organ donor for an intestinal transplant. The V gene is TRBV19, the J gene TRBJ1-2; weak D call: TRBD1 (6 bases). The sequences come from unstimulated CD4+ T cells sorted from spleen or lymph node cells, collected before transplant. Here the CDR3 DNA reads TGTGCCAGTAGCAAGGGGGACCCAAGGGTCTATGGCTACACCTTC. Its protein is CASSKGDPRVYGYTF. Full variable domain (missing parts from reference TRBV19 and TRBJ1-2): DGGITQSPKYLFRKEGQNVTLSCEQNLNHDAMYWYRQDPGQGLRLIYYSQIVNDFQKGDIAEGYSVSREKKESFPLTVTSAQKNPTAFYLCASSKGDPRVYGYTFGSGTRLTVV.